These 23 T cell receptor beta chains were sequenced from one sample in a study of shared clonotypes between healthy human individuals. The assay was immunoSEQ multiplex PCR, and TCRdb's table has in-frame clones only and misses some. Of about 980,000 clones listed, 76% were seen once; the top ten hold around 1.4%. The source material was memory CD4+ T cells sorted from blood. As for subset: CD45RA-negative fraction. The origin of the receptors is a man between 18 and 29 years old in good health.

The V gene is TRBV6-6, the J gene TRBJ1-1; TRBD1 agrees at 9 bases. The CDR3 is 14 residues long. The germline CDR1 and CDR2 sequences are MNHNY and SVGAGI (reference sequence). After removal of 5 bases from V and 4 bases from J, the junction contained 5 bases not matched to a gene. The chain's CDR3 is CASSPGQGITEAFF. DNA of the CDR3: TGTGCCAGCAGTCCGGGACAGGGAATCACTGAAGCTTTCTTT.

The chain carries TRBV11-2 and TRBJ2-7; 11 bases are a match to TRBD2. Looked up from germline, CDR1 is SGHAT and CDR2 is FQNNGV. With V trimmed by 1 base and J by 9 bases, 17 bases remained unmatched. The CDR3 is made up of 18 amino acids. This CDR3 is CASSLAIAGGPSTTAQYF. The CDR3 bases are TGTGCCAGCAGCTTAGCAATAGCGGGAGGGCCAAGTACCACTGCGCAGTACTTC.

Ten or more counts support this clone. This rearrangement joins TRBV28 to TRBJ2-5, with 9 nucleotides matching TRBD1. Germline loops: CDR1 MDHEN, CDR2 SYDVKM. V gave up 2 bases and J gave up 1 base; unmatched junction bases: 5. There are 16 residues in the CDR3. In nucleotides, the CDR3 is TGTGCCAGCAGTTTACTTGGGACAGGGAGCCAAGAGACCCAGTACTTC. This sequence encodes CASSLLGTGSQETQYF.

The genes are TRBV6-1 and TRBJ2-1, with TRBD1 as a possible D gene (6 bases). The ends were cut back, 5 bases at V and 8 bases at J, with 10 bases in the middle. Germline CDR1 reads MNHNS; CDR2 reads SASEGT. This CDR3 comprises 12 residues. CDR3 protein: CASSLQGDEQFF. CDR3 in DNA: TGTGCCAGCAGTTTACAGGGCGATGAGCAGTTCTTC.

V gene TRBV19 combines with J gene TRBJ1-6; possibly TRBD1 for D (5 bases). The V gene lost 1 base and the J gene lost 10 bases, with 14 bases spanning the gap. Germline V gene lookup returns CDR1 LNHDA and CDR2 SQIVND (reference sequence). CDR3 length: 15 amino acids. In nucleotides, the CDR3 is TGTGCCAGTAGTATAGGGTTCAGGGTGGAATCACCCCTCCACTTT. Protein: CASSIGFRVESPLHF.

This clone was detected ten times or more. The chain uses TRBV4-3 and TRBJ2-7; no firm D call. CDR1 LGHNA and CDR2 YSLEER come from the germline V gene. V dropped 4 bases and J dropped 6 bases, with 16 bases sitting between them. There are 14 residues in the CDR3. This CDR3 is CASSPGVVNFEQYF. In DNA form, the CDR3 reads TGCGCCAGCAGCCCTGGGGTTGTTAACTTCGAGCAGTACTTC.

This chain uses TRBV6-5 with TRBJ2-4; D uncertain. Germline V gene lookup returns CDR1 MNHEY and CDR2 SVGAGI. The CDR3 has 15 amino acids. V was shortened by 2 bases and J by 0 bases, with 8 bases between the two germline ends. The CDR3: CASSYRSPAKNIQYF. The CDR3 coding sequence is TGTGCCAGCAGTTACCGGAGTCCAGCCAAAAACATTCAGTACTTC.

This clone has just one count. V usage is TRBV7-3 and J usage is TRBJ2-2; D remains unclear. This CDR3 is 13 amino acids long. The germline CDR1 and CDR2 sequences are SGHTA and FQGTGA. Trimming stripped 4 bases from V and 5 bases from J, with 8 bases between. In DNA, the CDR3 is TGTGCCAGCAGCTCCGGACCAACCGGGGAGCTGTTTTTT. Protein: CASSSGPTGELFF.

The rearrangement uses TRBV19 and TRBJ1-3; TRBD1 is a possible D gene (5 bases). Trimming took off 9 bases at V and 0 bases at J, with 18 bases between the two ends. In germline, CDR1 is LNHDA, CDR2 SQIVND (reference sequence). This CDR3 has 16 residues. The CDR3: CASIRDRTYSGNTIYF. Written as DNA, the CDR3 is TGTGCCAGCATACGGGACCGGACTTACTCTGGAAACACCATATATTTT.

This clone turned up a few times. This chain connects TRBV5-1 to TRBJ1-6; tentatively, D is TRBD1 (5 bases). The CDR3 contains 13 residues. From germline, CDR1 is SGHRS and CDR2 YFSETQ. V lost 4 bases and J lost 10, with 12 bases in between. In nucleotides, the CDR3 is TGCGCCAGCAGCCCCTTCAGGGAATCACCCCTCCACTTT. Amino acids: CASSPFRESPLHF.

This clone turned up a few times. The J gene is TRBJ1-5, the V gene TRBV19; a possible D gene is TRBD1 (6 bases). V was trimmed by 5 bases and J by 6 bases, leaving 8 bases between them. This CDR3 is 12 amino acids long. Germline CDR1 reads LNHDA; CDR2 reads SQIVND (reference sequence). CDR3 loop: CASSGGLQPQHF. In DNA form, the CDR3 reads TGTGCCAGTAGTGGGGGGCTTCAGCCCCAGCATTTT.

V and J are TRBV9 and TRBJ1-2; TRBD1 matches at 8 bases. V was clipped by 4 bases and J by 4 bases; unmatched bases: 3. Germline CDR1 and CDR2: SGDLS and YYNGEE. The CDR3 covers 13 residues. DNA of the CDR3: TGTGCCAGCAGCATCCAGGGGGCCTATGGCTACACCTTC. It yields the protein CASSIQGAYGYTF.

The rearrangement uses TRBV5-1 and TRBJ2-7; D unresolved. CDR3 size: 14 residues. The germline CDR1 and CDR2 sequences are SGHRS and YFSETQ. The ends were cut back, 3 bases at V and 0 bases at J, with 10 bases in the middle. The CDR3 region is CASSSSTASYEQYF. DNA for the CDR3: TGCGCCAGCAGCTCCTCGACTGCCTCCTACGAGCAGTACTTC.

V and J are TRBV5-6 and TRBJ1-2; D is perhaps TRBD1 (6 bases). Germline V lookup: CDR1 SGHDT, CDR2 YYEEEE. The CDR3 length is 14 residues. Trimming pared 2 bases from V and 1 base from J, leaving 9 bases between. CDR3 DNA sequence: TGTGCCAGCAGCTTCACAGGGAGTAACTATGGCTACACCTTC. It is translated as CASSFTGSNYGYTF.

In the case of this clone: A much larger clone is a single base away; this may be a read error. The same CDR3 is also encoded by other DNA sequences in this sample. The rearrangement joins TRBV7-8 to TRBJ2-7; D is perhaps TRBD1 (6 bases). Between the trimmed V and J ends, which lost 0 bases and 4 bases, there was a span of 7 bases. This CDR3 contains 13 residues. Germline V lookup: CDR1 SGHVS, CDR2 FQNEAQ. The CDR3 loop is CASSLAQGYEQYF. The CDR3 nucleotides read TGTGCCAGCAGCTTAGCGCAGGGGTACGAGCAGTACTTC.

V is TRBV7-9 and J is TRBJ2-5; the match to TRBD1 covers 8 bases. The CDR3 has 17 amino acids. Per germline, CDR1 SEHNR and CDR2 FQNEAQ (reference sequence). V dropped 0 bases and J dropped 5; count of bases not matched to a gene: 11. CDR3 region: CASSLATGTGVLETQYF. As DNA, the CDR3 is TGTGCCAGCAGCTTAGCTACCGGGACAGGAGTTTTGGAGACCCAGTACTTC.

About this clone itself: Compared with germline, one end of the junction differs, possibly owing to a read error. The same CDR3 is also encoded by other DNA sequences in this sample. V usage is TRBV28 and J usage is TRBJ1-1; D is uncertain. This CDR3 has 14 residues. Per germline, CDR1 MDHEN and CDR2 SYDVKM. The chain's CDR3 is CASQRWGGNTEAFF. CDR3 DNA: TGTGCCAGCCAAAGGTGGGGAGGGAACACTGAGGCTTTCTTT. The full variable domain, rest sourced from reference TRBV28 and TRBJ1-1, is DVKVTQSSRYLVKRTGEKVFLECVQDMDHENMFWYRQDPGLGLRLIYFSYDVKMKEKGDIPEGYSVSREKKERFSLILESASTNQTSMYLCASQRWGGNTEAFFGQGTRLTVV.

This clone was detected once. V usage is TRBV6-1 and J usage is TRBJ1-1, with a possible D match to TRBD1 (6 bases). The CDR3 is made up of 15 amino acids. V gave up 6 bases and J gave up 0 bases, with 14 bases separating them. Germline V gives CDR1 MNHNS, CDR2 SASEGT. In DNA, the CDR3 is TGTGCCAGCAGATGGGACACGGTCATGAACACTGAAGCTTTCTTT. Protein sequence: CASRWDTVMNTEAFF.

This clone was recorded once. This chain uses TRBV18 with TRBJ2-3; no firm D call. V was trimmed by 3 bases and J by 2 bases, leaving 6 bases between them. The germline V gene encodes CDR1 KGHSH and CDR2 LQKENI. The CDR3 totals 13 residues. The CDR3, as DNA: TGTGCCAGCTCACCGATAAACACAGATACGCAGTATTTT. Translating it yields CASSPINTDTQYF.

This clone turned up a few times. The chain joins TRBV5-6 to TRBJ2-3, with TRBD2 matching 10 bases. This CDR3 comprises 14 residues. Germline V gene lookup returns CDR1 SGHDT and CDR2 YYEEEE. Trimming cost V 4 bases and J 7 bases; bases outside gene matches: 6. The CDR3 reads CASSISGRINTQYF. CDR3 coding DNA: TGTGCCAGCAGCATTAGCGGGAGGATAAATACGCAGTATTTT.

This clone was counted many times. The chain joins TRBV5-4 to TRBJ1-3; D is possibly TRBD1 (6 bases). This CDR3 is 13 amino acids long. Germline V gene sequence: CDR1 SGHNT, CDR2 YYREEE (reference sequence). V was clipped by 4 bases and J by 8 bases, with 13 bases between them. CDR3 coding DNA: TGTGCCAGCAGCCTTCGGACAGAGGACACCATATATTTT. Amino acids: CASSLRTEDTIYF.

The chain combines TRBV9 with TRBJ2-3; 14 bases line up with TRBD2. CDR1 is SGDLS, CDR2 YYNGEE, per germline. V shed 4 bases and J 3 bases; nucleotides not matched to a gene: 4. This CDR3 has 16 residues. The DNA of the CDR3 is TGTGCCAGCAGCACGGGACTAGCGGGGGTTACAGATACGCAGTATTTT. Protein: CASSTGLAGVTDTQYF.

The J gene is TRBJ1-4, the V gene TRBV5-6; D not resolved. The V gene lost 4 bases and the J gene lost 4 bases, with 11 bases spanning the gap. Germline V lookup: CDR1 SGHDT, CDR2 YYEEEE. The CDR3 is made up of 14 amino acids. The DNA for the CDR3 is TGTGCCAGCAGCGCAGGCCTAGATAATGAAAAACTGTTTTTT. Translated: CASSAGLDNEKLFF.